This entry concerns a single T cell receptor (beta chain). The antigen is undetermined. The data derive from a study of T cells in Graves' hyperthyroidism and ophthalmopathy. V dropped 3 bases and J dropped 5 bases, with 20 bases sitting between them. There are 15 residues in the CDR3. The germline V gene encodes CDR1 DFQATT and CDR2 SNEGSKA (reference sequence). From RNA transcripts, TCR beta CDR3 regions were amplified. HTBI primers drove first-round RT-PCR of the TCR CDR3. Each CDR3 protein is one row after TCRdb ran MiXCR on the multiplex PCR reads. The sample carries approximately 330,000 distinct CDR3 sequences, 15% to 20% recorded once. Study observations and caveats: Blood samples included most of the expanded thyroid clonotypes exceeding 0.001.

Uncontrolled infection, other autoimmune disease, pregnancy and lactation each barred patients from inclusion. Fresh 10 ml peripheral blood yielded PBMCs. Input material: blood. The chain recombines TRBV20-1 with TRBJ2-7, with D hard to call. This sequence originates from a woman aged 45 to 65 with Graves' hyperthyroidism. CDR3 sequence (DNA): TGCAGTGCTAGCCGTGACGGAGACTTAACGGACGAGCAGTACTTC. It is translated as CSASRDGDLTDEQYF.